This entry describes one T cell receptor beta chain. This sample is drawn from a study of cytomegalovirus exposure and HLA in healthy donors. The overall study: Around 81% of more than 300 genotyped donors fell in the Caucasian-associated ancestry cluster.

The ends were cut back, 3 bases at V and 1 base at J, with 3 bases in the middle. The V gene's germline CDR1 is KGHSH and CDR2 LQKENI. The CDR3 has 12 amino acids. PCR involved 60 Vbeta and 13 Jbeta primers. The protocol was immunoSEQ multiplex PCR, while the TCRdb copy is restricted to in-frame clones and leaves out a portion. Of hundreds of thousands of clones detected, roughly 84% appear once; the ten largest clones hold more than 0.6%. The TCR originated in a boy aged 2 to 10 in good health and CMV-seronegative. The chain links TRBV18 to TRBJ1-1; no reliable D call. The sequenced sample was PBMCs. The CDR3 sequence: CASSPGNTEAFF. DNA of the CDR3: TGTGCCAGCTCACCCGGGAACACTGAAGCTTTCTTT.